The clone carrying this T cell receptor beta chain has just one count. The sample belongs to a study of CD8 T cells in Susac syndrome. The CDR3 runs 13 residues. Per the germline V gene, CDR1 is SQVTM and CDR2 is ANQGSEA. Trimming removed 5 bases from V and 6 bases from J, with 16 bases in between. Reverse transcription of about 0.5 to 1 ug RNA was performed with random hexamers. The immunoSEQ assay covered 54 Vbeta and 13 Jbeta segments for CDR3. Each CDR3 protein gets one entry after TCRdb re-called the immunoSEQ multiplex PCR reads with MiXCR. The sample carries fewer than 200,000 distinct CDR3 sequences, just under 95% recorded once.

The specimen was CD4+ T cells from PBMCs. This TCR was recovered from a human donor in good health. The chain couples TRBV29-1 to TRBJ2-5; D could derive from TRBD1 or TRBD2 (6 bases each). For the CDR3, the DNA is TGCAGCGTTTTGAGGGGGGAAAGGAAGACCCAGTACTTC. Its protein is CSVLRGERKTQYF.